Sequencing of this T cell receptor beta chain was carried out in a study of T cells in localized non-small cell lung cancer. Study-wide results and limits: In adjacent lung, a median about 50 of the top 100 tumor clones were found.

For this clone: What it binds is unknown.

Produced via immunoSEQ multiplex PCR; TCRdb's table is partial and in-frame only. The sample contains approximately 11,000 clones, 60% to 75% of which appear only once. Germline CDR1 and CDR2: SGHTA and FQGNSA. V was pared by 5 bases and J by 5 bases, with 10 bases of the junction left unmatched. This CDR3 comprises 16 residues. V gene TRBV7-2 combines with J gene TRBJ2-7; TRBD2 agrees at 12 bases. Sequenced here: peripheral blood, sampled before any cancer treatment. This clonotype was sampled from a male donor aged 60 or over with stage I lung adenocarcinoma. The CDR3, as DNA: TGTGCCAGCAGCCCCAGCCTACTAGCGGGGGGTAACGAGCAGTACTTC. Translating gives CASSPSLLAGGNEQYF.